This TCR beta chain was identified during a study of regulatory T cells in long-lasting Graves disease. This clonotype was picked up many times. The antigen is not known. Time point described: persistent/refractory GD, antithyroid drugs over 5 years with positive TRAb. PBMCs provided the RNA from which the TCR library was made. Arm-PCR with iRepertoire HTBI primers amplified the CDR3 regions for these TCR beta libraries. TCRdb reanalysed the multiplex PCR reads using MiXCR and keeps one entry per CDR3 protein. The table has approximately 400,000 distinct CDR3 sequences, roughly 20% seen once; the top ten hold around 20%. This CDR3 has 14 amino acids. Trimming took 4 bases from V and 7 from J, leaving 16 bases between them. Study-level points and caveats: Gene preferences differed: TRBV28, TRBJ1-2, TRBJ2-5 in persistent cases.

J is TRBJ1-1 and V is TRBV12-3 or TRBV12-4; TRBD1 is a possible D gene (6 bases). The receptor was isolated from a female donor with Graves disease. The specimen was peripheral blood mononuclear cells (PBMCs), collected when the disease was refractory, from a patient treated with antithyroid drugs. The CDR3 nucleotides are TGTGCCAGCAGTTACCAGGGGATTTCGGGTGAAGCTTTCTTT. It is translated as CASSYQGISGEAFF.